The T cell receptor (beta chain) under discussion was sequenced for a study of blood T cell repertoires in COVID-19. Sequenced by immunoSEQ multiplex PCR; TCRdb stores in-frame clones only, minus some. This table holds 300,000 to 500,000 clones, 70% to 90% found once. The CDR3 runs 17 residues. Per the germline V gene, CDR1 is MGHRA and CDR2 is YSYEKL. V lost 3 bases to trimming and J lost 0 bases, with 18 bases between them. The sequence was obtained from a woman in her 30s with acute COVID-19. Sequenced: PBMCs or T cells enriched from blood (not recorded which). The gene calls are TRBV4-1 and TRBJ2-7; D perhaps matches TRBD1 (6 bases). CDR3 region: CASSHPSDRTSSYEQYF. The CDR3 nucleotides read TGCGCCAGCAGCCACCCCTCCGACAGGACAAGCTCCTACGAGCAGTACTTC.